This entry lists 22 T cell receptor beta chains sequenced from one sample in a study of blood T cells in healthy people across ages. The second PCR ran 7 to 11 cycles with a sample-barcoded 5' primer and J-beta primers. TCRdb fed the 5' RACE reads into MiXCR, producing one record per CDR3 protein. The sample consists of roughly 1.6 million distinct CDR3 sequences, about 35% of them appearing once. Material: blood. These receptor sequences come from a woman aged 25 to 39 in good health.

A few counts support this clonotype. This chain uses TRBV2 with TRBJ2-4; maybe TRBD2 (6 bases). The germline V gene has CDR1 SNHLY and CDR2 FYNNEI. The V gene lost 6 bases and the J gene lost 3 bases, with 12 bases spanning the gap. The CDR3 runs to 14 residues. CDR3 in DNA: TGTGCCAGCAGGTCGGGGGTGGGCAAAAACATTCAGTACTTC. It yields the protein CASRSGVGKNIQYF. Full variable domain (missing parts from reference TRBV2 and TRBJ2-4): EPEVTQTPSHQVTQMGQEVILRCVPISNHLYFYWYRQILGQKVEFLVSFYNNEISEKSEIFDDQFSVERPDGSNFTLKIRSTKLEDSAMYFCASRSGVGKNIQYFGAGTRLSVL.

This sequence joins TRBV7-9 and TRBJ2-1, with TRBD2 matching over 12 bases. Losses at the gene ends were 5 bases for V and 4 bases for J; bases not matched to a gene: 15. The CDR3 is 19 amino acids. Germline CDR1 SEHNR, CDR2 FQNEAQ (reference sequence). The CDR3 reads CASSQGTSGWEARYNEQFF. The CDR3 DNA sequence: TGTGCCAGCAGCCAAGGGACTAGCGGGTGGGAAGCCCGTTACAATGAGCAGTTCTTC.

This clonotype was observed a handful of times. The rearrangement joins TRBV7-3 to TRBJ2-5, with D perhaps matching TRBD2 (6 bases). Between the trimmed V and J ends, which lost 5 bases and 1 base, there was a span of 11 bases. Germline CDR1 reads SGHTA; CDR2 reads FQGTGA. The CDR3 consists of 14 residues. DNA of the CDR3: TGTGCCAGCAGCGCAGCGGGCCCCCAAGAGACCCAGTACTTC. Protein sequence: CASSAAGPQETQYF.

The chain links TRBV29-1 to TRBJ2-1; 8 bases match TRBD2. V trimming: 1 base; J trimming: 7 bases; junction bases outside the gene matches: 6. CDR3 length equals 14 residues. Per germline, CDR1 SQVTM and CDR2 ANQGSEA. The CDR3 region is CSVEVQRGLNEQFF. The DNA for the CDR3 is TGCAGCGTTGAAGTCCAGCGGGGGTTAAATGAGCAGTTCTTC.

This clonotype was picked up a small number of times. The rearrangement links TRBV27 to TRBJ2-3, with D tentatively TRBD1 or TRBD2 (5 bases each). Trimming took 3 bases from V and 4 from J, leaving 17 bases between them. Germline V gene lookup returns CDR1 MNHEY and CDR2 SMNVEV (reference sequence). The CDR3 consists of 16 residues. The CDR3 here is CASSFLGTEGPDTQYF. The CDR3 bases are TGTGCCAGCAGTTTCTTGGGGACGGAAGGGCCAGATACGCAGTATTTT.

This clonotype occurred a few times. This rearrangement joins TRBV27 to TRBJ1-5; perhaps TRBD1 as D (5 bases). Trimming removed 6 bases at V and 3 bases at J, with 18 bases between. The CDR3 extends over 16 amino acids. CDR1 MNHEY and CDR2 SMNVEV come from the germline V gene (reference sequence). The CDR3 region is CASSIPSRQNNQPQHF. CDR3 in DNA: TGTGCCAGCAGCATACCCTCGAGACAGAACAATCAGCCCCAGCATTTT.

J is TRBJ2-7 and V is TRBV7-9; weak D call: TRBD2 (5 bases). Trimming stripped 4 bases from V and 3 bases from J, with 13 bases between. Germline V gives CDR1 SEHNR, CDR2 FQNEAQ (reference sequence). The CDR3 extends over 14 amino acids. CDR3 sequence: CASSSLNRDYEQYF. CDR3 sequence (DNA): TGTGCCAGCAGCTCCCTTAACCGGGACTACGAGCAGTACTTC.

In nucleotides, the CDR3 is TGTGCCAGCAGGCAACAGGGAGAGTACGAGCAGTACTTC. Its translation is CASRQQGEYEQYF. The chain joins TRBV6-2 or TRBV6-3 to TRBJ2-7; weak D call: TRBD1 (6 bases). The germline CDR1 and CDR2 sequences are MNHEY and SVGEGT. Between the trimmed V and J ends, which lost 6 bases and 4 bases, there was a span of 13 bases. The CDR3 sequence is 13 residues long.

This clonotype was seen more than once but under ten times. V usage is TRBV9 and J usage is TRBJ2-3; 8 positions agree with TRBD2. Per germline, CDR1 SGDLS and CDR2 YYNGEE. V gave up 0 bases and J gave up 6 bases; unmatched junction bases: 3. The CDR3 extends over 14 amino acids. The CDR3 reads CASSVASGSDTQYF. The CDR3 region has the DNA TGTGCCAGCAGCGTAGCCAGCGGGAGTGATACGCAGTATTTT.

This clonotype appeared a few times. The chain has TRBV15 and TRBJ2-1; 7 bases are a match to TRBD2. V was clipped by 1 base and J by 0 bases; unmatched bases: 9. From germline, CDR1 is LNHNV and CDR2 YYDKDF (reference sequence). There are 18 residues in the CDR3. The CDR3 DNA follows: TGTGCCACCAGCAGAGTCTTGGGAGGGGTCGGCTCCTACAATGAGCAGTTCTTC. It specifies CATSRVLGGVGSYNEQFF.

The chain recombines TRBV20-1 with TRBJ2-7; D may be TRBD1 (5 bases). The CDR3 extends over 11 amino acids. The germline V gene has CDR1 DFQATT and CDR2 SNEGSKA (reference sequence). Trimming took 6 bases from V and 0 from J, leaving 6 bases between them. The CDR3 DNA follows: TGCAGTGCAGGGGTCTCCTACGAGCAGTACTTC. Protein sequence: CSAGVSYEQYF.

Concerning this clonotype itself: A single base separates this from a much larger clone, so it may be a read error. The V and J genes are TRBV5-1 and TRBJ2-3; possible D gene TRBD2, 5 bases. From germline, CDR1 is SGHRS and CDR2 YFSETQ. The CDR3 contains 16 residues. V was cut by 0 bases and J by 4 bases, with 15 bases left in between. CDR3 in amino acids: CASSLAERARADTQYF. CDR3 sequence (DNA): TGCGCCAGCAGCTTGGCCGAGAGGGCTCGCGCAGATACGCAGTATTTT.

This clonotype has just a few counts. This chain connects TRBV27 to TRBJ1-2; D remains unclear. The CDR3 has 13 residues. V was clipped by 4 bases and J by 5 bases, with 11 bases between them. From germline, CDR1 is MNHEY and CDR2 SMNVEV (reference sequence). CDR3 coding DNA: TGTGCCAGCAGTTCCCGTTCCTATTATGGCTACACCTTC. Protein: CASSSRSYYGYTF.

The V call is TRBV20-1, the J call TRBJ1-5; D might be TRBD1 (6 bases). The V end lost 0 bases, the J end lost 6 bases, and 18 bases lay between the germline ends. This CDR3 has 16 amino acids. Germline loops: CDR1 DFQATT, CDR2 SNEGSKA (reference sequence). CDR3: CSARDPAGVTSQPQHF. CDR3 DNA: TGCAGTGCTAGAGATCCGGCAGGGGTCACTTCTCAGCCCCAGCATTTT.

This clonotype was seen a few times. The chain is built from TRBV9 and TRBJ2-5; D may be TRBD2 (6 bases). The CDR3 is 15 amino acids. Germline values: CDR1 SGDLS, CDR2 YYNGEE. Trimming took 0 bases from V and 1 from J, leaving 10 bases between them. The CDR3 spells CASSVGGALQETQYF. Written as DNA, the CDR3 is TGTGCCAGCAGCGTAGGCGGGGCTCTCCAAGAGACCCAGTACTTC.

This clonotype was recorded many times. V usage is TRBV28 and J usage is TRBJ2-3; maybe TRBD1 (6 bases). CDR1 is MDHEN and CDR2 is SYDVKM in the germline V gene. The CDR3 is made up of 14 amino acids. The V end was cut by 6 bases, the J end by 0 bases, with 10 bases between. The CDR3 region is CASRPGQSTDTQYF. CDR3 sequence (DNA): TGTGCCAGCAGGCCGGGACAAAGCACAGATACGCAGTATTTT.

This clonotype showed up just a few times. This chain joins TRBV20-1 and TRBJ2-1; 7 bases align to TRBD2. CDR3 length equals 15 residues. Germline CDR1 reads DFQATT; CDR2 reads SNEGSKA (reference sequence). Germline trimming cut 3 bases from V and 3 bases from J; bases unmatched to any gene: 8. The CDR3 here is CSASGASGIYNEQFF. The CDR3 coding sequence is TGCAGTGCTAGCGGGGCTAGCGGAATCTACAATGAGCAGTTCTTC.

This chain uses TRBV5-6 with TRBJ2-7; D ambiguous. Germline V lookup: CDR1 SGHDT, CDR2 YYEEEE. The CDR3 runs 16 residues. The germline V and J ends were trimmed by 1 base and 0 bases, with 14 bases remaining between them. The CDR3 bases are TGTGCCAGCAGCTTGAATGGTCAGACCCTCTCCTACGAGCAGTACTTC. This encodes CASSLNGQTLSYEQYF.

The rearrangement joins TRBV29-1 to TRBJ2-3; D unclear. The CDR3 covers 15 residues. In germline, CDR1 is SQVTM, CDR2 ANQGSEA. V shed 8 bases and J shed 0 bases, with 18 bases lying between them. The CDR3 spells CSPILKQFSTDTQYF. In DNA, the CDR3 is TGCAGCCCGATCCTGAAGCAATTCAGCACAGATACGCAGTATTTT.

The rearrangement joins TRBV5-1 to TRBJ2-3; tentatively, D is TRBD2 (5 bases). The CDR3 consists of 14 residues. V gave up 5 bases and J gave up 2 bases, with 12 bases separating them. The germline CDR1 and CDR2 sequences are SGHRS and YFSETQ. CDR3 protein: CASRRAEPTDTQYF. The CDR3 DNA reads as TGCGCCAGCAGGAGGGCAGAGCCCACAGATACGCAGTATTTT.

This clonotype was picked up a small number of times. The V and J genes are TRBV6-1 and TRBJ2-1; the D gene is possibly TRBD1 (5 bases). V lost 4 bases, J lost 3 bases, and 13 bases lay in between. CDR1 and CDR2 from the germline V gene are MNHNS and SASEGT. This CDR3 has 15 residues. This CDR3 reads CASSVGAGYYNEQFF. The CDR3 DNA reads TGTGCCAGCAGTGTAGGGGCAGGGTACTACAATGAGCAGTTCTTC.

The rearrangement links TRBV21-1 to TRBJ2-7. TRBV21-1 is marked as a pseudogene. The CDR3 is 14 amino acids. In DNA form, the CDR3 reads TGTGCCAGCAGCAAAAGGGTGAGCACCTACGAGCAGTACTTC. Its translation: CASSKRVSTYEQYF.